This paragraph reports one TCR beta chain. This clonotype appeared a few times. This clone's antigen is unknown. Nothing much larger sits one base from this clone, and base qualities are not available. The V end loses 6 bases and the J end loses 4 bases, and a stretch of 14 bases separates them. The CDR3 contains 14 residues, cysteine and phenylalanine counted. The sequence is cut down to CDR3 DNA, 42 bases in frame from base 1. The TCR beta CDR3 regions were amplified from the RNA transcripts. The TCR CDR3 was subjected to a first round of RT-PCR using the HTBI primer set and the Qiagen OneStep RT-PCR kit. A second multiplex PCR round built the libraries, followed by size selection and purification. Sequencing of the libraries was done on an Illumina HiSeq2000 using paired-end 100 bp reads. In the source study's methods: SOAPnuke was used to process the raw data, throwing out any read that contained adapters or uncalled bases, had a mean Phred below 15, or lacked an exact constant-primer or identifier match. COPE v1.2.5 was used to merge high-quality paired reads, and clonotypes were defined as unique nucleotide sequences. MiTCR v1.1 was used to align clonotypes to the IMGT TRBV, TRBD and TRBJ reference segments. The analysis was restricted to V-J combinations with a frequency above 0.0001, which together covered 99.2% of the repertoires. The TCS score was defined as the ratio of F50 (clonal expansion) to E x V (chaos), calculated using BLOSUM62-based TCRdist between CDR3 peptides within each V-J. Welch's t-statistics and random forest reduced some 510 V-J features to roughly 13, which were used in a naive Bayes classifier (R e1071). TCRdb applied fastp at Q25 and MiXCR to the public reads, then kept only in-frame beta chains. Rows are combined by CDR3 protein, so each entry shows the most common genes and DNA. These V and J calls derive from TCRdb rather than the authors' analysis. The sample includes about 360,000 distinct CDR3 sequences, with roughly 14% observed a single time. Around 21% of the sample goes to the ten largest clones.

This sample is part of a study of T cells in Graves' hyperthyroidism and ophthalmopathy (dated by TCRdb to the late 2010s). A note on the overall study: Peripheral blood was sampled at the time of initial diagnosis, prior to any treatment. TCR V-J signatures able to tell the groups apart were searched for in a discovery cohort of 95 to 100 patients, of whom 40 to 45 had Graves' ophthalmopathy and around 58 had stable Graves' hyperthyroidism. Prospective prediction of ophthalmopathy was tested in an independent validation cohort of some 19 hyperthyroidism patients and around 16 patients who later progressed to ophthalmopathy. For training and testing, the 80 to 100 patients in the discovery cohort were randomly divided in a 7:3 ratio. In six Graves' hyperthyroidism patients, the study also compared T-cell repertoires from thyroid tissue with T-cell repertoires from blood. After blood sampling, hyperthyroidism patients were treated with methimazole at a starting dose of 30 mg daily, and ophthalmopathy patients were treated with high-dose intravenous methylprednisolone. TCR Vbeta CDR3 sequencing of 140 or so peripheral blood samples (roughly 41 ophthalmopathy, 75 to 85 hyperthyroidism and roughly 17 progressor patients) is reported in the paper.

Overall study results and their limits: In validation, the model predicted progression to ophthalmopathy with roughly 66% sensitivity and less than 75% specificity, a median of 6.5 months before onset. In cross-validation, a model built on a 13 V-J signature told ophthalmopathy apart from stable hyperthyroidism with just under 90% sensitivity and 81% to 82% specificity, and in testing the same model reached 80%/75%. Blood samples also contained most of the expanded thyroid clonotypes (frequency above 0.001), which suggests that blood repertoires may reflect thyroid immune responses. Sample size was not statistically predetermined, and blinding of investigators to group allocation was not performed.

Hyperthyroidism patients were newly diagnosed, with disease duration under 2 months, and aged 18 to 65 years. Any patient with an uncontrolled infection, another autoimmune disease, pregnancy or lactation was excluded. Diagnoses were established on the basis of clinical symptoms, serum thyroxine and TRAb, thyroid ultrasound, and orbital computed tomography. For progressor patients, blood was drawn at the first diagnosis of hyperthyroidism, before any ophthalmopathy symptoms had appeared. PBMCs were separated from 10 ml of fresh peripheral blood using Ficoll-Paque density gradient centrifugation. Patients classed as progressors first received a Graves' hyperthyroidism diagnosis and then went on to develop ophthalmopathy during follow-up. Total RNA was extracted with Trizol reagent, and quality was checked on an Agilent 2100 Bioanalyzer.

The rearrangement combines TRBV12-3 or TRBV12-4 with TRBJ2-3, with a tentative D gene TRBD2 over 7 matching bases. The specimen was blood. This TCR came from a man younger than 45 with Graves' hyperthyroidism that later progressed to Graves' ophthalmopathy. The DNA reads as follows: TGTGCCAGCAGGGTGGGGGGGCCTTCAGATACGCAGTATTTT. Its product reads: CASRVGGPSDTQYF.